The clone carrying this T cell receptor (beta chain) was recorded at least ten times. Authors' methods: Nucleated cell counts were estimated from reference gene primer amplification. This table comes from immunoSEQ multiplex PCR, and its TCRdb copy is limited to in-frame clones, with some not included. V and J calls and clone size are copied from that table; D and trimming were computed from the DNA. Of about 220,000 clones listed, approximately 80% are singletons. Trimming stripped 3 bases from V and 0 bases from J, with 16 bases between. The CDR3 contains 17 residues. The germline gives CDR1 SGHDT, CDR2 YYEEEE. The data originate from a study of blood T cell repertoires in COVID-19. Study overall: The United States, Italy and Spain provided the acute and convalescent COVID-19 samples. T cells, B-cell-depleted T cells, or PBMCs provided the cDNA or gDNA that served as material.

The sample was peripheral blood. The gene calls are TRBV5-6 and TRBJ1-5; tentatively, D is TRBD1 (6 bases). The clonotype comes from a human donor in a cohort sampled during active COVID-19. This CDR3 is CASSSRGGRYSNQPQHF. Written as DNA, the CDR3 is TGTGCCAGCAGCTCACGGGGGGGCAGATATAGCAATCAGCCCCAGCATTTT.